This TCR beta chain was obtained from a study of cytomegalovirus exposure and HLA in healthy donors. This table comes from immunoSEQ multiplex PCR, and its TCRdb copy is limited to in-frame clones, with some not included. The repertoire includes 100,000 to 150,000 clones, nearly 90% of them detected once, and around 3.4% sits in the top ten. Germline V gene lookup returns CDR1 SGDLS and CDR2 YYNGEE. CDR3 length: 13 residues. With 4 bases removed from V and 1 base from J, the gap between germline ends came to 8 bases. This clonotype was sampled from a man aged 25 to 40 in good health and CMV-seronegative. The V gene is TRBV9, the J gene TRBJ1-1; no clear D. The sample was PBMCs. CDR3 DNA: TGTGCCAGCAGCCCGCGGGAGAACACTGAAGCTTTCTTT. It yields the protein CASSPRENTEAFF.